Sequencing of this TCR beta chain was carried out in a study of tumor and adjacent non-tumor tissue in lung cancer. As concerns this clonotype: A junction boundary mismatches the germline segment, possibly from a read error.

Germline CDR1 is DFQATT and CDR2 is SNEGSKA (reference sequence). The CDR3 covers 11 residues. A modified ARM-PCR protocol with three rounds of nested PCR amplified TCRbeta. One entry per CDR3 protein results from TCRdb running MiXCR on the multiplex PCR reads. There are approximately 130,000 distinct CDR3 sequences in the sample; approximately 66% occur only once, and roughly 13% lies in the top ten. No cell sorting was done before RNA was extracted from the tissue. This sequence originates from a young man with non-small cell lung cancer. The chain has TRBV20-1 and TRBJ1-1, with D possibly being TRBD1 (5 bases). Sequencing was done on a sample of lung tumor tissue. The CDR3 spells CSPSRGPEALF. As DNA, the CDR3 is TGCAGTCCTAGTAGGGGACCCGAAGCTCTCTTT.